This T cell receptor (beta chain) was recorded in a study of blood T cell repertoires in COVID-19. Method: immunoSEQ multiplex PCR; TCRdb's copy keeps in-frame clones and lacks some. The sample carries 80,000 to 95,000 clones, 81% recorded once. This clone has a single count. This CDR3 spans 13 amino acids. CDR1 is GTSNPN, CDR2 SVGIG, per germline (reference sequence). The V end lost 2 bases, the J end lost 3 bases, and 8 bases lay between the germline ends. This chain connects TRBV30 to TRBJ1-5; D ambiguous. Sequenced input: peripheral blood. The TCR was taken from a man older than 75 with acute or convalescent COVID-19. The CDR3 DNA reads TGTGCCTGGAGTCTGACTCTCAATCAGCCCCAGCATTTT. It translates to CAWSLTLNQPQHF.